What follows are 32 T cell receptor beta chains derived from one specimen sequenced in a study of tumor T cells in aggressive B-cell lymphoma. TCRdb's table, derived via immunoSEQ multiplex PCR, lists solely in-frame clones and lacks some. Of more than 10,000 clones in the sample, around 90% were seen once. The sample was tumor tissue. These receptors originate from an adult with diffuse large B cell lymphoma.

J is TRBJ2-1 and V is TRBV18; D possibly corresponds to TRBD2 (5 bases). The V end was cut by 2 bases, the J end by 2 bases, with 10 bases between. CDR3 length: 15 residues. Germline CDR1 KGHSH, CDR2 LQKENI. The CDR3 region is CASSPRSGTYNEQFF. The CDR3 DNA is TGTGCCAGCTCACCAAGGAGCGGAACCTACAATGAGCAGTTCTTC. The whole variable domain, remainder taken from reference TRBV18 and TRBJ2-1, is NAGVMQNPRHLVRRRGQEARLRCSPMKGHSHVYWYRQLPEEGLKFMVYLQKENIIDESGMPKERFSAEFPKEGPSILRIQQVVRGDSAAYFCASSPRSGTYNEQFFGPGTRLTVL.

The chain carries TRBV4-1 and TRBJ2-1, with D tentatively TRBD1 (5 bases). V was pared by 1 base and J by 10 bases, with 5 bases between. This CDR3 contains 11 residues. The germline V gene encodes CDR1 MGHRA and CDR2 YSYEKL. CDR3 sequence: CASSQGQEQFF. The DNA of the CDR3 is TGCGCCAGCAGCCAAGGACAGGAGCAGTTCTTC.

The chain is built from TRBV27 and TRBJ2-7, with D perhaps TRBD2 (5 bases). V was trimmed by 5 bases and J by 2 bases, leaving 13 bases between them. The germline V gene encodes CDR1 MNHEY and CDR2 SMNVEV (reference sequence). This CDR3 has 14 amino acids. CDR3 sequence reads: CASSHKVGAYEQYF. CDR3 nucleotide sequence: TGTGCCAGCAGTCATAAGGTGGGAGCCTACGAGCAGTACTTC.

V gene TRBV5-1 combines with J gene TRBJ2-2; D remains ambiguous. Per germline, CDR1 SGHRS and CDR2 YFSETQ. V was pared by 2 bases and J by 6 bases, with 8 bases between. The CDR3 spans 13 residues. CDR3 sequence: CASSFRVAGELFF. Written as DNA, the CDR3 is TGCGCCAGCAGCTTTCGGGTTGCCGGGGAGCTGTTTTTT.

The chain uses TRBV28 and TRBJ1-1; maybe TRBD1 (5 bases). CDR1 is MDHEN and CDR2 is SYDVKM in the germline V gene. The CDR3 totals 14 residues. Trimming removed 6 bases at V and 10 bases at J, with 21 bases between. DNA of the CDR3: TGTGCCAGCAGCCCCCCCGACAGAGCGGGGGGAGCTTTCTTT. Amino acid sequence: CASSPPDRAGGAFF.

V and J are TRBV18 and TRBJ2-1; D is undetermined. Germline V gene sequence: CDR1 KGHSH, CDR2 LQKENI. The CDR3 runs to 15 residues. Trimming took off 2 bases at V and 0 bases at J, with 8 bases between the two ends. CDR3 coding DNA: TGTGCCAGCTCACCATCGGGTTTCTCCTACAATGAGCAGTTCTTC. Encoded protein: CASSPSGFSYNEQFF.

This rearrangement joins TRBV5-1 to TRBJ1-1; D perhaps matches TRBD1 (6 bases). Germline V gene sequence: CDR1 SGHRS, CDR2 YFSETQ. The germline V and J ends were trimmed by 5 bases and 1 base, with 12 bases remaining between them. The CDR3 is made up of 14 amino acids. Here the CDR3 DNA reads TGCGCCAGCAGACCAGGGGTGGGGAACACTGAAGCTTTCTTT. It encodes CASRPGVGNTEAFF.

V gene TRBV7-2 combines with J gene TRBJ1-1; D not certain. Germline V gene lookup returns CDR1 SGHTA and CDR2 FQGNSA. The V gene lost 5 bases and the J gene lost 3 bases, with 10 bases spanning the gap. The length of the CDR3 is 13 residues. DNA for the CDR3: TGTGCCAGCAGCCGCCTTCGGGACACTGAAGCTTTCTTT. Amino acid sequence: CASSRLRDTEAFF.

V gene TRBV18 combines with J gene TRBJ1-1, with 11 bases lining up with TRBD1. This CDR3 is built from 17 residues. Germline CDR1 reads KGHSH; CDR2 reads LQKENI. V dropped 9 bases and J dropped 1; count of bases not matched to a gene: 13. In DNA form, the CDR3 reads TGTGCCAGTTACCCCGGGACAGGGGGGGGGACGAACACTGAAGCTTTCTTT. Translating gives CASYPGTGGGTNTEAFF.

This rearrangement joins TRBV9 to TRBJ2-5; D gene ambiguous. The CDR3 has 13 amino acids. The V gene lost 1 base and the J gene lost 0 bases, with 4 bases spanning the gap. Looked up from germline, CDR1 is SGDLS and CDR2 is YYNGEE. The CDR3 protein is CASSVNNQETQYF. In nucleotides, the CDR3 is TGTGCCAGCAGCGTAAACAACCAAGAGACCCAGTACTTC.

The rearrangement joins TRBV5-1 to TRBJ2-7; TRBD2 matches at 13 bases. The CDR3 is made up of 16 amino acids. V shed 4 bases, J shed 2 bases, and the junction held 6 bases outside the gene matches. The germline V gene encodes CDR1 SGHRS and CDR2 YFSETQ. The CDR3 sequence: CASSPGLAGAPYEQYF. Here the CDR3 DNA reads TGCGCCAGCAGCCCCGGACTAGCGGGGGCGCCCTACGAGCAGTACTTC. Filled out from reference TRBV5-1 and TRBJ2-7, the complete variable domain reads KAGVTQTPRYLIKTRGQQVTLSCSPISGHRSVSWYQQTPGQGLQFLFEYFSETQRNKGNFPGRFSGRQFSNSRSEMNVSTLELGDSALYLCASSPGLAGAPYEQYFGPGTRLTVT.

In DNA form, the CDR3 reads TGTGCCAGTAGTATCTCTAGAGGGCAAGAGACCCAGTACTTC. The encoded protein is CASSISRGQETQYF. This rearrangement joins TRBV19 to TRBJ2-5; tentatively, D is TRBD2 (5 bases). V dropped 3 bases and J dropped 2 bases, with 10 bases sitting between them. The germline gives CDR1 LNHDA, CDR2 SQIVND (reference sequence). The CDR3 totals 14 residues.

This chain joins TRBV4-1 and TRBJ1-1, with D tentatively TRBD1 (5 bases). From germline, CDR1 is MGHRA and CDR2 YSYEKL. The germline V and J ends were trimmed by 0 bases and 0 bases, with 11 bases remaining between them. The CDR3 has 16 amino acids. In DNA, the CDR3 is TGCGCCAGCAGCCAAGATCTTGGGGCCCTGAACACTGAAGCTTTCTTT. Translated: CASSQDLGALNTEAFF.

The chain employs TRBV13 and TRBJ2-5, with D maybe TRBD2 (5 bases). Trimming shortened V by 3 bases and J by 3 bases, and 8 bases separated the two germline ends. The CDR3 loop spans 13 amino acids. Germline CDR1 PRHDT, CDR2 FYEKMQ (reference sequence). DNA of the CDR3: TGTGCCAGCAGCTTTGGGGAGAAAGAGACCCAGTACTTC. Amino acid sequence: CASSFGEKETQYF.

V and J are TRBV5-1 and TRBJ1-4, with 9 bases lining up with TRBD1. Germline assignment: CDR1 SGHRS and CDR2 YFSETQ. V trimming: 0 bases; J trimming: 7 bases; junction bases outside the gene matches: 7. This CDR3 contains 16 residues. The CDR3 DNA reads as TGCGCCAGCAGCTTGGGGGGAGGACAGGGGACTGAAAAACTGTTTTTT. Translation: CASSLGGGQGTEKLFF.

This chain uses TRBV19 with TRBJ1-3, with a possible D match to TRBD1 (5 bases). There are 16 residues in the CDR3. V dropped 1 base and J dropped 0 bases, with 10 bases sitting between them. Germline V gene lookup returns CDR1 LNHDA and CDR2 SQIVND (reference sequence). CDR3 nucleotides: TGTGCCAGTAGTATAGGTCGGGGGAACTCTGGAAACACCATATATTTT. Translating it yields CASSIGRGNSGNTIYF.

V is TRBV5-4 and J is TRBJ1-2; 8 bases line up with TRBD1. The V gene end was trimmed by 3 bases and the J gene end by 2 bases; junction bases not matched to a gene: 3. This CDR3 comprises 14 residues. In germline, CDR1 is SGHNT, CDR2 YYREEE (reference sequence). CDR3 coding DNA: TGTGCCAGCAGCTCGACAGGGGTCAACTATGGCTACACCTTC. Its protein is CASSSTGVNYGYTF.

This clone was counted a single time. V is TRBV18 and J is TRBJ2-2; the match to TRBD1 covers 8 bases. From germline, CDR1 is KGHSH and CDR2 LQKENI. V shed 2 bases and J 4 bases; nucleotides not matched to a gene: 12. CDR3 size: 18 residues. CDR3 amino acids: CASSPRRGQEGPTGELFF. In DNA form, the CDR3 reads TGTGCCAGCTCACCAAGAAGGGGACAGGAAGGTCCCACCGGGGAGCTGTTTTTT.

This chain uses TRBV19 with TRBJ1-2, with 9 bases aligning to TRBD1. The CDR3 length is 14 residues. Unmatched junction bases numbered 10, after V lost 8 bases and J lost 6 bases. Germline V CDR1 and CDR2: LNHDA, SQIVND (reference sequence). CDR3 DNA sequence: TGTGCCAGTGCGCCGGGGGACAGGGAGCATGGCTACACCTTC. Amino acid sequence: CASAPGDREHGYTF.

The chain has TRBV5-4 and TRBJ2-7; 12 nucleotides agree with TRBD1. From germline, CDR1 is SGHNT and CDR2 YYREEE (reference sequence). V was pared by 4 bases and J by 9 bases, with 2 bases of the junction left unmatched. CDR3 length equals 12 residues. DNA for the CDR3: TGTGCCAGCAGCCAGGGACAGGGGGCGCAGTACTTC. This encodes CASSQGQGAQYF.

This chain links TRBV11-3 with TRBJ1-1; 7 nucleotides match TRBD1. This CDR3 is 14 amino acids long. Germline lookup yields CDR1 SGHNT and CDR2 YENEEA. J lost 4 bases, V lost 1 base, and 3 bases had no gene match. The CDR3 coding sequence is TGTGCCAGCAGCTTAGGGGGACAGTTCACTGAAGCTTTCTTT. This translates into CASSLGGQFTEAFF.

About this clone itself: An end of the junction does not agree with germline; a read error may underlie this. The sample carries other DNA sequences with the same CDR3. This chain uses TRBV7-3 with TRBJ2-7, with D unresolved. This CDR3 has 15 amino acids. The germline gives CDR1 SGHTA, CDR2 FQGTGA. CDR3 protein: CASSLEVVSSYEQYF. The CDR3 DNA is TGCGCCAGCAGCTTAGAGGTTGTCAGCTCCTACGAGCAGTACTTC.

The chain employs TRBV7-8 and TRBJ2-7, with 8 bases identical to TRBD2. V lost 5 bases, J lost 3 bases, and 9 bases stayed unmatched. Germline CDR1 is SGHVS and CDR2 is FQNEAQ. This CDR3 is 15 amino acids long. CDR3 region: CASSRGGGSYYEQYF. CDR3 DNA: TGTGCCAGCAGCCGGGGGGGCGGATCGTACTACGAGCAGTACTTC.

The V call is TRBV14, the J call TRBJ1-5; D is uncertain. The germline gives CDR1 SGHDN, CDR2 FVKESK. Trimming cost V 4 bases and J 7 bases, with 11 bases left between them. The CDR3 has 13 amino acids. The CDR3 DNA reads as TGTGCCAGCAGCCCCGGGGTGTCGCAGCCCCAGCATTTT. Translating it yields CASSPGVSQPQHF.

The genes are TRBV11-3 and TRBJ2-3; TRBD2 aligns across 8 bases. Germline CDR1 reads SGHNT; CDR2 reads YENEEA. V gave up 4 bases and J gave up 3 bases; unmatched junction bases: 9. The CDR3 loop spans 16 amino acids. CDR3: CASSSTSGGGTDTQYF. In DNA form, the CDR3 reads TGTGCCAGCAGCTCCACCTCGGGGGGGGGTACAGATACGCAGTATTTT.

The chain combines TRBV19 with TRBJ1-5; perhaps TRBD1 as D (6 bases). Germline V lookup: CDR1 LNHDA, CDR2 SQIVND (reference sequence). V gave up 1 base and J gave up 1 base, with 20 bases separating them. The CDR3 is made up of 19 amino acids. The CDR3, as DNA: TGTGCCAGTAGTATAGGGTCCGGGGGGCCTCGTGTCAGCAATCAGCCCCAGCATTTT. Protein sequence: CASSIGSGGPRVSNQPQHF. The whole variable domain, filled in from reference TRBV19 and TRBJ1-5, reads DGGITQSPKYLFRKEGQNVTLSCEQNLNHDAMYWYRQDPGQGLRLIYYSQIVNDFQKGDIAEGYSVSREKKESFPLTVTSAQKNPTAFYLCASSIGSGGPRVSNQPQHFGDGTRLSIL.

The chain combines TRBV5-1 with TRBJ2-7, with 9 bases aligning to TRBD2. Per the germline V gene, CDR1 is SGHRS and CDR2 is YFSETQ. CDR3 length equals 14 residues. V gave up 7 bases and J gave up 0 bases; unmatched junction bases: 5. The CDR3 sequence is CASSIAGDSYEQYF. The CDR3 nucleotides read TGCGCCAGCTCTATAGCGGGAGACTCCTACGAGCAGTACTTC. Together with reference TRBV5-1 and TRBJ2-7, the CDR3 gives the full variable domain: KAGVTQTPRYLIKTRGQQVTLSCSPISGHRSVSWYQQTPGQGLQFLFEYFSETQRNKGNFPGRFSGRQFSNSRSEMNVSTLELGDSALYLCASSIAGDSYEQYFGPGTRLTVT.

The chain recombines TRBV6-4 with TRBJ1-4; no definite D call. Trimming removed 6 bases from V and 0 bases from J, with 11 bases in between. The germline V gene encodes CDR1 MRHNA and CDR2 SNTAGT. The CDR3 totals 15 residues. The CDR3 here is CASRVVATTNEKLFF. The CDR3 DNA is TGTGCCAGCAGGGTAGTCGCTACAACTAATGAAAAACTGTTTTTT.

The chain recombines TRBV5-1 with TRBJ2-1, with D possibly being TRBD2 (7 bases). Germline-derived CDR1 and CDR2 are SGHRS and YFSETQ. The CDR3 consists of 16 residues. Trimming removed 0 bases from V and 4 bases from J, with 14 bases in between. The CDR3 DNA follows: TGCGCCAGCAGCTTGGGCTCCGGGGGGCAGTACAATGAGCAGTTCTTC. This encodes CASSLGSGGQYNEQFF.

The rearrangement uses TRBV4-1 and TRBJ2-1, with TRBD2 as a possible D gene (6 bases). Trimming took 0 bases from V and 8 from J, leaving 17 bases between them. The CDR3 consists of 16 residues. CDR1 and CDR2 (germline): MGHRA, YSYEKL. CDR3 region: CASSQDGTGVLYEQFF. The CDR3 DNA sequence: TGCGCCAGCAGCCAAGATGGGACGGGAGTATTATATGAGCAGTTCTTC.

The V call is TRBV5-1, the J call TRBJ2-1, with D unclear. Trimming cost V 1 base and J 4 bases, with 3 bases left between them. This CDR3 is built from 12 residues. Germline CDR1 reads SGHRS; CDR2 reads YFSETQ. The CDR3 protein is CASSLQYNEQFF. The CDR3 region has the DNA TGCGCCAGCAGCTTGCAGTACAATGAGCAGTTCTTC.

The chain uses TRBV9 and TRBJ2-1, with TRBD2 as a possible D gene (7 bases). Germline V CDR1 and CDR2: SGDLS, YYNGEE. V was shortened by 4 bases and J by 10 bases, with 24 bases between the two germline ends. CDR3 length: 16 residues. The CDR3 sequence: CASSRETGGPPMEQFF. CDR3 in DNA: TGTGCCAGCAGCCGAGAGACGGGGGGCCCCCCAATGGAGCAGTTCTTC.